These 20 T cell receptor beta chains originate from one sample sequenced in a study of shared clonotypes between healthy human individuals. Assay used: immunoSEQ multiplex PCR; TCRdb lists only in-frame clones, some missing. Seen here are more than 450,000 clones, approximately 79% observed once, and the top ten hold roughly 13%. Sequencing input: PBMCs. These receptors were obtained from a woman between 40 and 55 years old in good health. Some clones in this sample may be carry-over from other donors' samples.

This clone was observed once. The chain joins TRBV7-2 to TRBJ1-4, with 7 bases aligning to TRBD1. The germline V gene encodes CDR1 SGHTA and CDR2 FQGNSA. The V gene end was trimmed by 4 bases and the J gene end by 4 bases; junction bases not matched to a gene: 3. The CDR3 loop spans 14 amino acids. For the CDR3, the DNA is TGTGCCAGCAGCTCGGGACAGAGTAATGAAAAACTGTTTTTT. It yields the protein CASSSGQSNEKLFF.

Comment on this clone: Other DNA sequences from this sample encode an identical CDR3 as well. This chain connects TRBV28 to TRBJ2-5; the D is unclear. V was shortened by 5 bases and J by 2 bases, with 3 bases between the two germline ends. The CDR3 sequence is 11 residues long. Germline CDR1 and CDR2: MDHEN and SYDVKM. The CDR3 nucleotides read TGTGCCAGCAGTCCTCAAGAGACCCAGTACTTC. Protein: CASSPQETQYF. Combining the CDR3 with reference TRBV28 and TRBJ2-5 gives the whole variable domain DVKVTQSSRYLVKRTGEKVFLECVQDMDHENMFWYRQDPGLGLRLIYFSYDVKMKEKGDIPEGYSVSREKKERFSLILESASTNQTSMYLCASSPQETQYFGPGTRLLVL.

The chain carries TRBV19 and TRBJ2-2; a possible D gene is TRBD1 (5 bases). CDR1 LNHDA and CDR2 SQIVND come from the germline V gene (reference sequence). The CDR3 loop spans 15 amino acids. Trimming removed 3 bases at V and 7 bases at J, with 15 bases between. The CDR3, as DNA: TGTGCCAGTAGTATGGCAGGGCGGCCCGTCGGGGAGCTGTTTTTT. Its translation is CASSMAGRPVGELFF.

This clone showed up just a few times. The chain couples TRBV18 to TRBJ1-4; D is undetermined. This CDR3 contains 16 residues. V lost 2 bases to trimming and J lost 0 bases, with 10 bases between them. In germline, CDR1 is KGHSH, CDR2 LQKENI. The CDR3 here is CASSPFTATTNEKLFF. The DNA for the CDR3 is TGTGCCAGCTCACCATTTACCGCTACAACTAATGAAAAACTGTTTTTT.

The DNA for the CDR3 is TGTGCCAGCAGTTTGGCTCTTCTTTGGGGGGCCAACGTCCTGACTTTC. Translation: CASSLALLWGANVLTF. V usage is TRBV28 and J usage is TRBJ2-6; no firm D call. CDR1 and CDR2 from the germline V gene are MDHEN and SYDVKM. The ends were cut back, 3 bases at V and 4 bases at J, with 13 bases in the middle. The CDR3 spans 16 residues.

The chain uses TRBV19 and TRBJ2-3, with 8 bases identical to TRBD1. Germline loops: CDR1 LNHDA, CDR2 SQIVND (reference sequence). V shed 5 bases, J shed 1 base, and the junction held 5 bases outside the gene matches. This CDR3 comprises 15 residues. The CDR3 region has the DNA TGTGCCAGTAGTTCCGGGACAGGCGGCACAGATACGCAGTATTTT. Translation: CASSSGTGGTDTQYF.

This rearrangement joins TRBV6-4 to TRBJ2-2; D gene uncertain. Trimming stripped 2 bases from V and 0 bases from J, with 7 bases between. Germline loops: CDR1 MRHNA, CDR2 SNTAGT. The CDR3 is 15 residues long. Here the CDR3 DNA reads TGTGCCAGCAGTGACGGGCAGACGAACACCGGGGAGCTGTTTTTT. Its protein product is CASSDGQTNTGELFF.

The CDR3 sequence: CASGEGGVGYTF. The CDR3 region has the DNA TGTGCCAGCGGAGAGGGAGGTGTCGGCTACACCTTC. This rearrangement joins TRBV2 to TRBJ1-2; D is undetermined. The CDR3 has 12 residues. V was pared by 8 bases and J by 8 bases, with 15 bases between. Germline-derived CDR1 and CDR2 are SNHLY and FYNNEI.

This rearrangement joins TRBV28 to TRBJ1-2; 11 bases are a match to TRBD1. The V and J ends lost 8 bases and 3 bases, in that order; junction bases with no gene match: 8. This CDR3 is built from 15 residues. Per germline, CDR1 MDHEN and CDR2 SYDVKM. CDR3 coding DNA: TGTGCCAGCCGGAAGGCGGGACAGGGGGACTATGGCTACACCTTC. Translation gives CASRKAGQGDYGYTF.

The CDR3, as DNA: TGTGCCAGCACCCAACTGGGCGGGAGTACCGGGGAGCTGTTTTTT. This encodes CASTQLGGSTGELFF. The rearrangement uses TRBV7-8 and TRBJ2-2, with 7 nucleotides matching TRBD2. CDR3 length: 15 amino acids. Unmatched junction bases numbered 10, after V lost 7 bases and J lost 5 bases. The germline V gene has CDR1 SGHVS and CDR2 FQNEAQ.

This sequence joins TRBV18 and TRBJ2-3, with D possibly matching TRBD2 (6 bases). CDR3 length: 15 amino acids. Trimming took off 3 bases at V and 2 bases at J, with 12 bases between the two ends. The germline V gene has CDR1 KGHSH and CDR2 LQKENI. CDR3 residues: CASSPTWRATDTQYF. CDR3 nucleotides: TGTGCCAGCTCACCTACTTGGAGGGCCACAGATACGCAGTATTTT.

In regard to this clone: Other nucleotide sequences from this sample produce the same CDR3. The CDR3 DNA is TGTGCCAGCAGTGAAAGGATGGGGGCAGAGACCCAGTACTTC. As protein: CASSERMGAETQYF. This chain uses TRBV2 with TRBJ2-5; a weak D match, TRBD1 (6 bases). Germline V gene data show CDR1 as SNHLY and CDR2 as FYNNEI. The CDR3 contains 14 residues. The germline V and J ends were trimmed by 2 bases and 4 bases, with 11 bases remaining between them. Full variable domain (remainder filled in from reference TRBV2 and TRBJ2-5): EPEVTQTPSHQVTQMGQEVILRCVPISNHLYFYWYRQILGQKVEFLVSFYNNEISEKSEIFDDQFSVERPDGSNFTLKIRSTKLEDSAMYFCASSERMGAETQYFGPGTRLLVL.

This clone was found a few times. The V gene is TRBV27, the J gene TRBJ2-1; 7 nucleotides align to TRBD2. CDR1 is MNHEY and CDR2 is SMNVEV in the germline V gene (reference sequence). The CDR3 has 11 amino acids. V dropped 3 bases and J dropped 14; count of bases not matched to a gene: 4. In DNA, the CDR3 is TGTGCCAGCAGTTTGGGGGGGTCGGAGTTCTTC. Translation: CASSLGGSEFF.

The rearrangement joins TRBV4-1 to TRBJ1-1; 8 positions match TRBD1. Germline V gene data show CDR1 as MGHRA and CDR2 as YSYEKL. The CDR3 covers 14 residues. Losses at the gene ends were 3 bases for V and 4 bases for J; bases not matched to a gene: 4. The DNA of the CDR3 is TGCGCCAGCAGCCAGAAGACAGGGGCCACTGAAGCTTTCTTT. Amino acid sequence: CASSQKTGATEAFF.

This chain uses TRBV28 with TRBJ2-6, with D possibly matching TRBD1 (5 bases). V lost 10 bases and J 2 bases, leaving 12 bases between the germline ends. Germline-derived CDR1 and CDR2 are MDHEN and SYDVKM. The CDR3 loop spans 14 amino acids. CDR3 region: CATLTEPGANVLTF. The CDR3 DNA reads TGTGCCACCCTGACAGAGCCTGGGGCCAACGTCCTGACTTTC.

The CDR3 region has the DNA TGTGCCAGCAGCCTAGGGGGCTACCTCTACGAGCAGTACTTC. As protein: CASSLGGYLYEQYF. V gene TRBV7-6 combines with J gene TRBJ2-7; 7 nucleotides line up with TRBD1. There are 14 residues in the CDR3. Germline trimming cut 5 bases from V and 3 bases from J; bases unmatched to any gene: 7. Germline CDR1 is SGHVS and CDR2 is FNYEAQ.

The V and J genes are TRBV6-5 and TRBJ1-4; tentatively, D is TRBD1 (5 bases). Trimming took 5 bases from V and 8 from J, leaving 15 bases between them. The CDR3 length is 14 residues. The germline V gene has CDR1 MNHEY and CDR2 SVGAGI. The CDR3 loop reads CASSLGRGGEKLFF. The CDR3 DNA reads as TGTGCCAGCAGTCTGGGACGCGGAGGGGAAAAACTGTTTTTT.

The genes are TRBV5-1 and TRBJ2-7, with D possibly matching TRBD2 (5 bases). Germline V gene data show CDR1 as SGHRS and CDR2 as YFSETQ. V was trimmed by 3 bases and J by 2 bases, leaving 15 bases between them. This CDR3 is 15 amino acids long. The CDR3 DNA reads TGCGCCAGCAGCTATGGACTCCCACGGGCCTACGAGCAGTACTTC. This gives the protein CASSYGLPRAYEQYF.

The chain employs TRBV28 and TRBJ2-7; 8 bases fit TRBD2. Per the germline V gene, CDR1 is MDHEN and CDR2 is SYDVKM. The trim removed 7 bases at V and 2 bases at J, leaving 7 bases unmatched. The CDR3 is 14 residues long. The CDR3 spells CASTKSGSAYEQYF. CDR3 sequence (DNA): TGTGCCAGCACCAAAAGCGGGAGTGCCTACGAGCAGTACTTC. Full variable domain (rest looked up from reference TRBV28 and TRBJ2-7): DVKVTQSSRYLVKRTGEKVFLECVQDMDHENMFWYRQDPGLGLRLIYFSYDVKMKEKGDIPEGYSVSREKKERFSLILESASTNQTSMYLCASTKSGSAYEQYFGPGTRLTVT.

CDR3 sequence (DNA): TGTGCCAGCAGCTTAGATGAGAGCGAGAAACTGTTTTTT. It translates to CASSLDESEKLFF. The rearrangement links TRBV7-9 to TRBJ1-4; D uncertain. V gave up 1 base and J gave up 11 bases, with 11 bases separating them. This CDR3 comprises 13 residues. Germline-derived CDR1 and CDR2 are SEHNR and FQNEAQ (reference sequence).